The 20 T cell receptor beta chains below were found in one sample sequenced in a study of post-analysis software for immune sequencing data. Study findings and constraints: Compared with controls, patients had more of 4 or 5 TRBV segments, including TRBV5-6, TRBV5-1 and TRBV20-1.

Antigens of these TCRs are unknown. The TCR beta cDNA libraries contained unique molecular identifiers. TCRdb recomputed calls from the PCR reads with MiXCR, one row per CDR3 protein. The sample lists around 440,000 distinct CDR3 sequences, over 35% occurring once. The sample was blood. Receptors were obtained from a girl under 18 with multiple sclerosis.

This chain uses TRBV29-1 with TRBJ2-5, with D perhaps matching TRBD1 (6 bases). The J call may be faulty, since TRBJ2-7 better matches the DNA end. This CDR3 is 13 amino acids long. The germline V gene has CDR1 SQVTM and CDR2 ANQGSEA. CDR3 sequence (DNA): TGCAGCTTCACCCGACAGGCGTTGAACGAGCAGTACTTC. Its translation: CSFTRQALNEQYF.

The CDR3 nucleotides read TGTGCCAGCAGCTCAGCGGGAGGGAGCTCCTACGAGCAGTACTTC. The encoded protein is CASSSAGGSSYEQYF. J is TRBJ2-7 and V is TRBV7-2; 10 bases are shared with TRBD2. This CDR3 spans 15 amino acids. CDR1 and CDR2 (germline): SGHTA, FQGNSA. Unmatched junction bases numbered 3, after V lost 4 bases and J lost 0 bases.

The chain's CDR3 is CASSLVPLLAGDYEQYF. Here the CDR3 DNA reads TGTGCCAGCAGCTTGGTGCCCTTACTAGCGGGAGACTACGAGCAGTACTTC. This chain joins TRBV13 and TRBJ2-7, with 11 positions matching TRBD2. Germline trimming cut 3 bases from V and 3 bases from J; bases unmatched to any gene: 10. Germline lookup yields CDR1 PRHDT and CDR2 FYEKMQ (reference sequence). The CDR3 runs 17 residues.

The chain joins TRBV10-3 to TRBJ1-1; the match to TRBD1 covers 10 bases. Germline loops: CDR1 ENHRY, CDR2 SYGVKD. The CDR3 extends over 13 amino acids. After removal of 7 bases from V and 5 bases from J, the junction contained 4 bases not matched to a gene. The chain's CDR3 is CAITSDRGTEAFF. Here the CDR3 DNA reads TGTGCCATCACCTCGGACAGGGGGACTGAAGCTTTCTTT.

This chain joins TRBV6-6 and TRBJ1-5, with D unresolved. V shed 2 bases and J shed 0 bases, with 11 bases lying between them. The CDR3 extends over 16 amino acids. Germline values: CDR1 MNHNY, CDR2 SVGAGI (reference sequence). CDR3 sequence (DNA): TGTGCCAGCAGTTACCGGGCACCTTATAGCAATCAGCCCCAGCATTTT. Translating gives CASSYRAPYSNQPQHF.

This clonotype occurred a few times. J is TRBJ2-1 and V is TRBV7-8; D assignment may be TRBD1 or TRBD2 (6 bases each). This CDR3 spans 13 amino acids. Trimming left V 0 bases short and J 10 bases short, with 10 bases between. Germline CDR1 is SGHVS and CDR2 is FQNEAQ. CDR3 sequence reads: CASSLARGREQFF. DNA of the CDR3: TGTGCCAGCAGCTTAGCGAGGGGGAGGGAGCAGTTCTTC.

The chain links TRBV20-1 to TRBJ2-7; 7 positions match TRBD1. The last part of the DNA fits TRBJ2-5 better; the J call may be wrong. Germline assignment: CDR1 DFQATT and CDR2 SNEGSKA (reference sequence). The CDR3 spans 12 residues. The CDR3 sequence: CRGTVPTETQYF. The CDR3 bases are TGCAGGGGGACAGTTCCTACGGAGACCCAGTACTTC.

This clonotype was seen more than once but under ten times. The V and J genes are TRBV20-1 and TRBJ2-1, with 13 bases aligning to TRBD2. The CDR3 has 19 residues. From germline, CDR1 is DFQATT and CDR2 SNEGSKA (reference sequence). V was pared by 1 base and J by 4 bases, with 13 bases of the junction left unmatched. For the CDR3, the DNA is TGCAGTGCTAGAGTTATAGGACTAGCGGGGGAGGGGGGTTACAATGAGCAGTTCTTC. This codes for CSARVIGLAGEGGYNEQFF.

CDR3 in amino acids: CASSQRDHYNEQFF. CDR3 DNA: TGTGCCAGCAGCCAGCGGGACCACTACAATGAGCAGTTCTTC. The chain joins TRBV14 to TRBJ2-1, with D perhaps matching TRBD2 (6 bases). Trimming took 3 bases from V and 3 from J, leaving 9 bases between them. This CDR3 contains 14 residues. Germline V gene lookup returns CDR1 SGHDN and CDR2 FVKESK.

CDR3 region: CASSPHVGDEQFF. The CDR3 region has the DNA TGCGCCAGCAGCCCTCACGTCGGGGACGAGCAGTTCTTC. V gene TRBV5-1 combines with J gene TRBJ2-1; perhaps D is TRBD1 or TRBD2 (5 bases each). The CDR3 consists of 13 residues. V dropped 4 bases and J dropped 10 bases, with 15 bases sitting between them. Germline V gives CDR1 SGHRS, CDR2 YFSETQ. The variable domain in full, completed from reference TRBV5-1 and TRBJ2-1, reads KAGVTQTPRYLIKTRGQQVTLSCSPISGHRSVSWYQQTPGQGLQFLFEYFSETQRNKGNFPGRFSGRQFSNSRSEMNVSTLELGDSALYLCASSPHVGDEQFFGPGTRLTVL.

The rearrangement links TRBV15 to TRBJ2-5; D call uncertain. The end of the DNA fits TRBJ2-7 better, so the J call may be wrong. Germline CDR1 reads LNHNV; CDR2 reads YYDKDF (reference sequence). The CDR3 covers 10 residues. CDR3 DNA: TGTGCCACTCGTGTTTACGAGCAGTACTTC. This codes for CATRVYEQYF.

This clonotype showed up just a few times. The chain links TRBV29-1 to TRBJ2-5, with TRBD2 matching 8 bases. V shed 2 bases and J 5 bases; nucleotides not matched to a gene: 7. Germline CDR1 reads SQVTM; CDR2 reads ANQGSEA. This CDR3 comprises 14 residues. The CDR3 loop reads CSVENSGKVETQYF. The DNA for the CDR3 is TGCAGCGTTGAAAATAGCGGGAAGGTGGAGACCCAGTACTTC.

The chain couples TRBV18 to TRBJ2-3; weak D call: TRBD2 (6 bases). The V gene's germline CDR1 is KGHSH and CDR2 LQKENI. The CDR3 extends over 14 amino acids. V shed 3 bases and J shed 0 bases, with 7 bases lying between them. The DNA of the CDR3 is TGTGCCAGCTCACCGGGAGGTAGCACAGATACGCAGTATTTT. It encodes CASSPGGSTDTQYF.

This chain links TRBV3-1 with TRBJ2-1; D is uncertain. The CDR3 consists of 12 residues. V was trimmed by 4 bases and J by 5 bases, leaving 6 bases between them. Germline V gene lookup returns CDR1 LGHDT and CDR2 YNNKEL (reference sequence). This CDR3 reads CASSPLDNEQFF. The CDR3, as DNA: TGTGCCAGCAGCCCATTGGACAATGAGCAGTTCTTC.

The gene calls are TRBV28 and TRBJ1-5; 8 bases match TRBD1. V was pared by 1 base and J by 7 bases, with 3 bases of the junction left unmatched. The CDR3 runs 14 residues. Germline CDR1 MDHEN, CDR2 SYDVKM. The CDR3 nucleotides read TGTGCCAGCAGTTTATCAGGGGGCGGGCAGCCCCAGCATTTT. Translating gives CASSLSGGGQPQHF.

V gene TRBV7-9 combines with J gene TRBJ1-6, with D perhaps TRBD1 (6 bases). V was trimmed by 6 bases and J by 11 bases, leaving 17 bases between them. Germline V gene data show CDR1 as SEHNR and CDR2 as FQNEAQ (reference sequence). The CDR3 length is 14 residues. CDR3: CASSLDSPRAPLHF. In DNA, the CDR3 is TGTGCCAGCAGTTTGGACAGTCCTAGGGCACCCCTCCACTTT.

The CDR3 region is CASTPGGDHEQYF. The CDR3 DNA reads as TGTGCCAGCACCCCAGGGGGGGACCACGAGCAGTACTTC. The chain combines TRBV28 with TRBJ2-7, with D perhaps matching TRBD1 or TRBD2 (7 bases each). With 7 bases removed from V and 5 bases from J, the gap between germline ends came to 15 bases. Germline CDR1 MDHEN, CDR2 SYDVKM. This CDR3 contains 13 residues. Variable domain in full (rest from reference TRBV28 and TRBJ2-7): DVKVTQSSRYLVKRTGEKVFLECVQDMDHENMFWYRQDPGLGLRLIYFSYDVKMKEKGDIPEGYSVSREKKERFSLILESASTNQTSMYLCASTPGGDHEQYFGPGTRLTVT.

The chain has TRBV28 and TRBJ2-7; D ambiguous. V dropped 6 bases and J dropped 3 bases, with 12 bases sitting between them. The CDR3 consists of 13 residues. CDR1 is MDHEN, CDR2 SYDVKM, per germline. CDR3 sequence (DNA): TGTGCCAGCAGACTTAACAGATTCTACGAGCAGTACTTC. This sequence encodes CASRLNRFYEQYF.

This clonotype was detected ten times or more. V is TRBV25-1 and J is TRBJ2-5; D is undetermined. The germline V gene encodes CDR1 MGHDK and CDR2 SYGVNS. The CDR3 totals 11 residues. V lost 6 bases, J lost 5 bases, and 7 bases lay in between. This CDR3 is CASSVGETQYF. CDR3 DNA: TGTGCCAGCAGCGTGGGGGAGACCCAGTACTTC. The variable domain in full, completed from reference TRBV25-1 and TRBJ2-5, reads EADIYQTPRYLVIGTGKKITLECSQTMGHDKMYWYQQDPGMELHLIHYSYGVNSTEKGDLSSESTVSRIRTEHFPLTLESARPSHTSQYLCASSVGETQYFGPGTRLLVL.

The rearrangement uses TRBV7-9 and TRBJ2-1; D not certain. Germline CDR1 reads SEHNR; CDR2 reads FQNEAQ (reference sequence). This CDR3 region has 13 residues. V was pared by 1 base and J by 9 bases, with 10 bases between. CDR3 amino acids: CASSLVGVLEQFF. The CDR3 coding sequence is TGTGCCAGCAGCTTAGTAGGAGTTCTTGAGCAGTTCTTC.